This TCR beta chain was observed in a study of blood T cell repertoires in COVID-19. Turning to the study itself: Donors in the United States, Italy and Spain gave samples during acute or convalescent COVID-19. The cDNA or gDNA used as material had been derived from T cells, B-cell-depleted T cells, or PBMCs.

CDR1 and CDR2 from the germline V gene are SGHVS and FQNEAQ. V dropped 1 base and J dropped 3 bases, with 10 bases sitting between them. The CDR3 totals 14 residues. Source study methods: For nucleated cells, counts were estimated from reference gene primer amplification. Data came from immunoSEQ multiplex PCR; TCRdb stores just in-frame clones and leaves some out. V and J calls and clone size come straight from that table; D and trimming were deduced from the DNA. Here the sample spans some 41,000 clones, roughly 84% being singletons. This TCR was sampled from a woman in her seventies with acute or convalescent COVID-19. The material sequenced was peripheral blood. V is TRBV7-8 and J is TRBJ2-7; no firm D call. The DNA for the CDR3 is TGTGCCAGCAGCTTAGTTGCACTCGGCTACGAGCAGTACTTC. It encodes CASSLVALGYEQYF. Together with reference TRBV7-8 and TRBJ2-7, the CDR3 gives the full variable domain: GAGVSQSPRYKVAKRGQDVALRCDPISGHVSLFWYQQALGQGPEFLTYFQNEAQLDKSGLPSDRFFAERPEGSVSTLKIQRTQQEDSAVYLCASSLVALGYEQYFGPGTRLTVT.